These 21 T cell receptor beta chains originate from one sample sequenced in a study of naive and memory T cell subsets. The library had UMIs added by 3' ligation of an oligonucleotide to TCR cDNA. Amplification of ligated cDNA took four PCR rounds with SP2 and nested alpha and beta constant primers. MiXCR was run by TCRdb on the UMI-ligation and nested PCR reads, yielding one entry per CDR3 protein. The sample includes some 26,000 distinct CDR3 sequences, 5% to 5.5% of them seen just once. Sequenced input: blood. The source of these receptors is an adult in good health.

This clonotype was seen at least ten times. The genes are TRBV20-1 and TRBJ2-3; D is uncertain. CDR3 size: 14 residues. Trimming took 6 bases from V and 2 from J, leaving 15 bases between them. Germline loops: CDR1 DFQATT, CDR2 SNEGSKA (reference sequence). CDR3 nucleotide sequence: TGCAGTGCGGTAGCATTCCTCAACACAGATACGCAGTATTTT. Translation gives CSAVAFLNTDTQYF.

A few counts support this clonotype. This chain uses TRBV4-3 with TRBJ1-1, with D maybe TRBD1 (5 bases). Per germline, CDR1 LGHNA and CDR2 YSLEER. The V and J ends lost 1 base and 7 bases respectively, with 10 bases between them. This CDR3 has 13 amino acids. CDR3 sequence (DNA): TGCGCCAGCAGCCAAGTTATGCAGGGTGAAGCTTTCTTT. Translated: CASSQVMQGEAFF.

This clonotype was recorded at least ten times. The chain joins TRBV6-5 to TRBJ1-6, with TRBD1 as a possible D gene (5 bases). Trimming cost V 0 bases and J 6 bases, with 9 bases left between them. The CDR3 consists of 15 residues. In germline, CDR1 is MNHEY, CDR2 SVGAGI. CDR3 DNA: TGTGCCAGCAGTTACTCGCCAGGGACTAATTCACCCCTCCACTTT. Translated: CASSYSPGTNSPLHF.

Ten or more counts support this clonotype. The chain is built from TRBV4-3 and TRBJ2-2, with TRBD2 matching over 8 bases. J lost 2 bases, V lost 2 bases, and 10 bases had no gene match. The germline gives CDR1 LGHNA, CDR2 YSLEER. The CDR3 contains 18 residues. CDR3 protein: CASSQSHLSGINTGELFF. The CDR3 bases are TGCGCCAGCAGCCAAAGCCACCTTAGCGGGATCAACACCGGGGAGCTGTTTTTT.

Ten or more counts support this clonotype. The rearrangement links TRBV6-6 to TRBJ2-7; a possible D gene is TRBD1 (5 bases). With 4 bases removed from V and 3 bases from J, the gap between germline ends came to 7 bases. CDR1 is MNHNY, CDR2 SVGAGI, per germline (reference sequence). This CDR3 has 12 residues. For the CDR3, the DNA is TGTGCCAGCAGTTTCGACAGCTACGAGCAGTACTTC. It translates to CASSFDSYEQYF.

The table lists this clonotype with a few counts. The CDR3: CASPPRDRTRNTEAFF. The CDR3 DNA reads TGTGCCAGTCCACCTCGGGACAGAACCAGGAACACTGAAGCTTTCTTT. The chain carries TRBV28 and TRBJ1-1; the match to TRBD1 covers 7 bases. CDR1 and CDR2 (germline): MDHEN, SYDVKM. CDR3 length: 16 residues. With V trimmed by 9 bases and J by 1 base, 14 bases remained unmatched. Full variable domain (remainder filled in from reference TRBV28 and TRBJ1-1): DVKVTQSSRYLVKRTGEKVFLECVQDMDHENMFWYRQDPGLGLRLIYFSYDVKMKEKGDIPEGYSVSREKKERFSLILESASTNQTSMYLCASPPRDRTRNTEAFFGQGTRLTVV.

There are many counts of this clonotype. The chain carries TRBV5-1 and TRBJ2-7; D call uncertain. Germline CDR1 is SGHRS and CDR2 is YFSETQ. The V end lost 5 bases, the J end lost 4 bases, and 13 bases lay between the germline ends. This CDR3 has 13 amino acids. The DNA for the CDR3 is TGCGCCAGCAGTCAAGATAACCAGTACGAGCAGTACTTC. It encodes CASSQDNQYEQYF.

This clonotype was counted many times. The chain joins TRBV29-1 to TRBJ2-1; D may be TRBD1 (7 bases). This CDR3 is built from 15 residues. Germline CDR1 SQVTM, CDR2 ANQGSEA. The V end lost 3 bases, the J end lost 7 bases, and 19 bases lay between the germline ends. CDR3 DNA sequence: TGCAGCGTTGATGGATTGACAGGGAGCGGGAATGAGCAGTTCTTC. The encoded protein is CSVDGLTGSGNEQFF.

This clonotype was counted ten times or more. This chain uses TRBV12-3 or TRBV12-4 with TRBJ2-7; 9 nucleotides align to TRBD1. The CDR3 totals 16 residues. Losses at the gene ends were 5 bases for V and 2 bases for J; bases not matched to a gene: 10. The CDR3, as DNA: TGTGCCAGCAGTCCCACTTCCGGGACAGGGACCTACGAGCAGTACTTC. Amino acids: CASSPTSGTGTYEQYF.

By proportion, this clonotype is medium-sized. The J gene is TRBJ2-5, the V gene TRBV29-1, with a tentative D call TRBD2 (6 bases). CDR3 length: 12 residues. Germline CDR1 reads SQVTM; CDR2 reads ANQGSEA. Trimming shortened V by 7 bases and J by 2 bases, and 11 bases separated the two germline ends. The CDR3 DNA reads TGCAGCGGGAGGGTAATGCAAGAGACCCAGTACTTC. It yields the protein CSGRVMQETQYF.

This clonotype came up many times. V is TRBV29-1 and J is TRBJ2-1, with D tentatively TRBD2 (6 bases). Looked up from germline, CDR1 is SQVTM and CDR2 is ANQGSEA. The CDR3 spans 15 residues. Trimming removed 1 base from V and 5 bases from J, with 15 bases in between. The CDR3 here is CSVEVGSGKNNEQFF. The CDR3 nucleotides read TGCAGCGTTGAAGTAGGTAGCGGAAAGAACAATGAGCAGTTCTTC.

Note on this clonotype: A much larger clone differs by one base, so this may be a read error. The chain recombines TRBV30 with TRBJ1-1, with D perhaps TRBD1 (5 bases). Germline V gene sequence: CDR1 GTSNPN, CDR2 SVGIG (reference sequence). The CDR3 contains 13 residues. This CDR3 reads CAWTGRPNAEAFF. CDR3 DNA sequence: TGTGCCTGGACGGGACGACCGAACGCTGAAGCTTTCTTT. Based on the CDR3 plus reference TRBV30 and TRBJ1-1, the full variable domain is SQTIHQWPATLVQPVGSPLSLECTVEGTSNPNLYWYRQAAGRGLQLLFYSVGIGQISSEVPQNLSASRPQDRQFILSSKKLLLSDSGFYLCAWTGRPNAEAFFGQGTRLTVV.

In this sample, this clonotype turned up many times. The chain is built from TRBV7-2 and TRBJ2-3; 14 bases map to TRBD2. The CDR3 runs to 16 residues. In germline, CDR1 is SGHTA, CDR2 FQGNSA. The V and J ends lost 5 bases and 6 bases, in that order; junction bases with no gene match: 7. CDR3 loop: CASSPPGTSGSDTQYF. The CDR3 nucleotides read TGTGCCAGCAGCCCTCCCGGGACTAGCGGGAGCGATACGCAGTATTTT.

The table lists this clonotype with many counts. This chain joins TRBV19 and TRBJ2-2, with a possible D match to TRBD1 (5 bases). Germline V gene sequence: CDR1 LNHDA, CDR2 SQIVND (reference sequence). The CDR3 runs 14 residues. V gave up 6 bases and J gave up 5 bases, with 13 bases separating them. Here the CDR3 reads CASSSRDPTGELFF. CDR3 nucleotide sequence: TGTGCCAGTAGCTCCAGGGATCCGACCGGGGAGCTGTTTTTT.

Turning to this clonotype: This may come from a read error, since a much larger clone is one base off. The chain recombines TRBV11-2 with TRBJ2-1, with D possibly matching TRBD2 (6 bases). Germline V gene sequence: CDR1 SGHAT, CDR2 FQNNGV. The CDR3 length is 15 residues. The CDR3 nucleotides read TGTGCCGGCAGCTTTCGGGCGGGATCTAGGGATGAGCAGTTCTTC. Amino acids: CAGSFRAGSRDEQFF.

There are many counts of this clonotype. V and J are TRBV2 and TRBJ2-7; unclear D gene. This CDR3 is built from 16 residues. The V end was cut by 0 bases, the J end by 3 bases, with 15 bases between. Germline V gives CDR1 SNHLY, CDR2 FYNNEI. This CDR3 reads CASSEAPSRLGYEQYF. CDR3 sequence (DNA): TGTGCCAGCAGTGAAGCCCCTAGTAGGTTGGGCTACGAGCAGTACTTC.

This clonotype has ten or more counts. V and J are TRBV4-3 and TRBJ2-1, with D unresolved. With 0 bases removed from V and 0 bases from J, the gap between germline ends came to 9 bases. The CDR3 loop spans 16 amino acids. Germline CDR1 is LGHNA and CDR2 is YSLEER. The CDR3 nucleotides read TGCGCCAGCAGCCAAGATCTTAACCTCTCCTACAATGAGCAGTTCTTC. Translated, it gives CASSQDLNLSYNEQFF.

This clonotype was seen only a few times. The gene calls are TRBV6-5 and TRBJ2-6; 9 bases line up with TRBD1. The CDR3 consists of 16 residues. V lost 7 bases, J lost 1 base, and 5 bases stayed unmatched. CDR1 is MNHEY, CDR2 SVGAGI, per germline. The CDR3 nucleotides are TGTGCCAGCAAGCCGGGACAGGGTTCTGGGGCCAACGTCCTGACTTTC. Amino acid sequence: CASKPGQGSGANVLTF.

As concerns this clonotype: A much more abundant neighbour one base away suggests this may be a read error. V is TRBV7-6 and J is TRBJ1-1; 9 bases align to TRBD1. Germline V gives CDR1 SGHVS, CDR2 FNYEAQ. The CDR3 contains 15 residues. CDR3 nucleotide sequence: TGTGTCAGCAGCTATTCGACAGGGGGAAATACTGAAGCTTTCTTT. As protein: CVSSYSTGGNTEAFF.

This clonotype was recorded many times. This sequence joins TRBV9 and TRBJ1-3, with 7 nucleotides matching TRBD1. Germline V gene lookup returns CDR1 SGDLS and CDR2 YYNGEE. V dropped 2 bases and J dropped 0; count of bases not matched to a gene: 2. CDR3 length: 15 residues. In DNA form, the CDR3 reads TGTGCCAGCAGCGTGGGACAGAGCTCTGGAAACACCATATATTTT. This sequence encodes CASSVGQSSGNTIYF.

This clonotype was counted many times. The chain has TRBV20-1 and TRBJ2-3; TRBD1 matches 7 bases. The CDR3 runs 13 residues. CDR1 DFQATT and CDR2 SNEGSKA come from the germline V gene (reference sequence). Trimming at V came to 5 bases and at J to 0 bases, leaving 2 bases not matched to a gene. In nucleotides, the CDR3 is TGCAGTGCTCTGACAGGGAGCACAGATACGCAGTATTTT. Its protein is CSALTGSTDTQYF.